Shown below are 21 T cell receptor beta chains from a single sample sequenced in a study of somatic mutations in T cells in chronic GVHD. Libraries were prepared by immunoSEQ multiplex PCR; TCRdb keeps only in-frame clonotypes and omits some of them. The sample includes some 13,000 clones, approximately 78% of them seen just once. The specimen sequenced was Vbeta20-negative CD4+ T cells from blood. Receptors originate from a male patient in his fifties with chronic graft-versus-host disease. Some T cells may arise from the graft donor.

V and J are TRBV6-5 and TRBJ2-5, with D possibly matching TRBD2 (6 bases). Germline lookup yields CDR1 MNHEY and CDR2 SVGAGI. Trimming removed 5 bases from V and 3 bases from J, with 16 bases in between. The CDR3 has 15 residues. The CDR3 protein is CASSVDSGGEETQYF. As DNA, the CDR3 is TGTGCCAGCAGTGTGGACTCAGGAGGGGAAGAGACCCAGTACTTC.

This chain links TRBV9 with TRBJ2-2; 9 positions agree with TRBD1. Losses at the gene ends were 3 bases for V and 3 bases for J; bases not matched to a gene: 0. This CDR3 has 14 amino acids. The V gene's germline CDR1 is SGDLS and CDR2 YYNGEE. CDR3 loop: CASSGTGDTGELFF. CDR3 DNA sequence: TGTGCCAGCAGCGGGACAGGGGACACCGGGGAGCTGTTTTTT.

The J gene is TRBJ1-1, the V gene TRBV19; 8 bases fit TRBD1. Germline V lookup: CDR1 LNHDA, CDR2 SQIVND (reference sequence). The CDR3 sequence is 16 residues long. J gave up 5 bases and V 5 bases, and 13 bases lay outside the gene matches. The CDR3 DNA reads TGTGCCAGTAGTCCAAGCGAAACAGGGGGAGGAACTGAAGCTTTCTTT. This gives the protein CASSPSETGGGTEAFF.

This clone has a single count. This sequence joins TRBV28 and TRBJ1-2; TRBD1 aligns across 7 bases. V was clipped by 4 bases and J by 2 bases; unmatched bases: 4. The CDR3 consists of 14 residues. Germline V lookup: CDR1 MDHEN, CDR2 SYDVKM. The CDR3 DNA is TGTGCCAGCAGTTCGACAGGGAGGAACTATGGCTACACCTTC. Amino acids: CASSSTGRNYGYTF.

The V gene is TRBV5-6, the J gene TRBJ1-2; TRBD1 is a possible D gene (6 bases). The ends were cut back, 5 bases at V and 4 bases at J, with 18 bases in the middle. CDR3 length: 15 residues. Germline V CDR1 and CDR2: SGHDT, YYEEEE. The CDR3 here is CASSLPRGGIYGYTF. As DNA, the CDR3 is TGTGCCAGCAGTCTCCCTAGGGGGGGGATCTATGGCTACACCTTC.

The chain links TRBV10-3 to TRBJ1-6; 7 bases fit TRBD1. The CDR3 consists of 14 residues. Germline CDR1 reads ENHRY; CDR2 reads SYGVKD. V shed 0 bases, J shed 7 bases, and the junction held 0 bases outside the gene matches. CDR3 DNA sequence: TGTGCCATCAGTGAGTCACAGGGGAATTCACCCCTCCACTTT. Its protein is CAISESQGNSPLHF.

To note about this clone: Other nucleotide sequences from this sample produce the same CDR3. The chain carries TRBV14 and TRBJ1-2; D is perhaps TRBD1 (6 bases). Germline V lookup: CDR1 SGHDN, CDR2 FVKESK. V was trimmed by 3 bases and J by 2 bases, leaving 10 bases between them. The length of the CDR3 is 14 residues. In nucleotides, the CDR3 is TGTGCCAGCAGCCAGGGCGGACAGAACTATGGCTACACCTTC. This codes for CASSQGGQNYGYTF. Looking up the rest from reference TRBV14 and TRBJ1-2 gives the full variable domain: EAGVTQFPSHSVIEKGQTVTLRCDPISGHDNLYWYRRVMGKEIKFLLHFVKESKQDESGMPNNRFLAERTGGTYSTLKVQPAELEDSGVYFCASSQGGQNYGYTFGSGTRLTVV.

The chain is built from TRBV28 and TRBJ1-5, with TRBD1 matching 8 bases. J was trimmed by 0 bases and V by 5 bases; bases with no gene match: 6. Germline loops: CDR1 MDHEN, CDR2 SYDVKM. The CDR3 length is 16 residues. The CDR3 reads CASSDRDRNSNQPQHF. CDR3 in DNA: TGTGCCAGCAGTGACCGGGACAGGAATAGCAATCAGCCCCAGCATTTT.

The genes are TRBV5-4 and TRBJ2-7, with 13 bases matching TRBD2. The CDR3 has 14 residues. Per the germline V gene, CDR1 is SGHNT and CDR2 is YYREEE (reference sequence). With 4 bases clipped from V and 3 bases from J, the junction kept 1 base outside the gene matches. CDR3 sequence: CASSRTSGSYEQYF. CDR3 nucleotides: TGTGCCAGCAGCCGGACTAGCGGGAGCTACGAGCAGTACTTC.

The rearrangement uses TRBV19 and TRBJ2-7; TRBD1 is a possible D gene (5 bases). Trimming left V 9 bases short and J 2 bases short, with 17 bases between. This CDR3 is built from 14 residues. Germline assignment: CDR1 LNHDA and CDR2 SQIVND (reference sequence). As DNA, the CDR3 is TGTGCCAGCACTCCAGGATCAGGGACCTACGAGCAGTACTTC. Its translation: CASTPGSGTYEQYF.

This chain links TRBV2 with TRBJ1-1; TRBD1 matches 9 bases. Germline loops: CDR1 SNHLY, CDR2 FYNNEI. CDR3 length: 15 amino acids. The V gene end was trimmed by 4 bases and the J gene end by 5 bases; junction bases not matched to a gene: 8. The CDR3 loop is CASSVGQGWETEAFF. CDR3 sequence (DNA): TGTGCCAGCAGTGTCGGACAGGGGTGGGAAACTGAAGCTTTCTTT.

The chain uses TRBV11-1 and TRBJ2-7; the D gene is possibly TRBD1 (6 bases). Looked up from germline, CDR1 is SGHAT and CDR2 is FQDESV (reference sequence). The ends were cut back, 1 base at V and 1 base at J, with 11 bases in the middle. This CDR3 region has 15 residues. CDR3 DNA: TGTGCCAGCAGCTTAGGTTGGGGGCCGTCCTACGAGCAGTACTTC. Translated: CASSLGWGPSYEQYF.

This clone came up a few times. Within the sample, other DNA sequences also encode this same CDR3. The rearrangement joins TRBV18 to TRBJ1-5; 9 bases are a match to TRBD1. Germline CDR1 KGHSH, CDR2 LQKENI. The V segment lost 3 bases and the J segment 2 bases; nucleotides outside the gene matches: 2. The CDR3 runs 15 residues. For the CDR3, the DNA is TGTGCCAGCTCACCGGACAGGGGCGGCAATCAGCCCCAGCATTTT. Translated: CASSPDRGGNQPQHF.

The rearrangement joins TRBV7-9 to TRBJ2-7, with TRBD2 matching over 8 bases. The ends lost 4 bases at V and 4 bases at J; junction bases unmatched: 12. The CDR3 loop spans 16 amino acids. Germline assignment: CDR1 SEHNR and CDR2 FQNEAQ (reference sequence). DNA of the CDR3: TGTGCCAGCAGCTCCGCAAGCGGGAGCGTCTTGTACGAGCAGTACTTC. Protein: CASSSASGSVLYEQYF.

The chain couples TRBV10-1 to TRBJ1-1; possibly TRBD1 for D (6 bases). CDR3 length: 12 amino acids. Germline assignment: CDR1 WNHNN and CDR2 SYGVQD (reference sequence). The germline V and J ends were trimmed by 8 bases and 5 bases, with 12 bases remaining between them. DNA for the CDR3: TGCGCCAGCCAAGGACAGTGGACTGAAGCTTTCTTT. This encodes CASQGQWTEAFF.

V and J are TRBV19 and TRBJ1-1, with D unclear. Germline V CDR1 and CDR2: LNHDA, SQIVND (reference sequence). This CDR3 region has 13 residues. Between the trimmed V and J ends, which lost 6 bases and 1 base, there was a span of 9 bases. The CDR3 region is CASRPRENTEAFF. CDR3 DNA sequence: TGTGCCAGTAGGCCCCGGGAGAACACTGAAGCTTTCTTT.

The chain uses TRBV7-3 and TRBJ1-1; D not certain. Germline V gene sequence: CDR1 SGHTA, CDR2 FQGTGA. The length of the CDR3 is 13 residues. V was pared by 0 bases and J by 6 bases, with 8 bases between. The CDR3, as DNA: TGTGCCAGCAGCTTAACGGGTGGAGCTGAAGCTTTCTTT. It encodes CASSLTGGAEAFF.

V and J are TRBV7-3 and TRBJ2-2, with 9 bases lining up with TRBD2. The CDR3 totals 19 residues. Unmatched junction bases numbered 13, after V lost 5 bases and J lost 0 bases. Germline CDR1 reads SGHTA; CDR2 reads FQGTGA. The CDR3 protein is CASSPLGILAGTNTGELFF. The CDR3 DNA is TGTGCCAGCAGCCCGCTCGGGATTCTAGCGGGGACGAACACCGGGGAGCTGTTTTTT.

This chain joins TRBV20-1 and TRBJ2-1, with TRBD2 matching over 8 bases. The J segment lost 15 bases and the V segment lost 6 bases, leaving 10 bases of the junction unmatched. Germline V lookup: CDR1 DFQATT, CDR2 SNEGSKA (reference sequence). The CDR3 runs 11 residues. The CDR3 reads CSATPGGGPFF. CDR3 bases: TGCAGTGCCACCCCCGGGGGGGGTCCGTTCTTC.

The chain links TRBV6-1 to TRBJ2-2; weak D call: TRBD1 (5 bases). Trimming pared 4 bases from V and 7 bases from J, leaving 13 bases between. The CDR3 spans 14 residues. Germline lookup yields CDR1 MNHNS and CDR2 SASEGT. The CDR3 sequence is CASSVSRADGELFF. As DNA, the CDR3 is TGTGCCAGCAGTGTGTCCAGGGCGGACGGGGAGCTGTTTTTT.

This chain uses TRBV10-1 with TRBJ1-1; D not resolved. The germline gives CDR1 WNHNN, CDR2 SYGVQD (reference sequence). Trimming left V 7 bases short and J 3 bases short, with 24 bases between. The CDR3 consists of 17 residues. CDR3 in DNA: TGCGCCAGCATCCCTCCAACGTCGGGGAAGTTGGACACTGAAGCTTTCTTT. It encodes CASIPPTSGKLDTEAFF.